This TCR beta chain appears in the sequencing data of a study of preoperative IRX-2 immunotherapy in early breast cancer (dated by TCRdb to the late 2010s). Library prep was done by the immunoSEQ multiplex PCR assay. TCRdb's version of the immuneACCESS table is confined to in-frame rearrangements and falls short of the full clone set. An unresolved V gene accounts for under half of the shortfall where checked; the remainder is of unknown origin. This sample comprises around 6,000 clones, about four fifths of them detected only once. The ten largest clones add up to roughly 18% of the sample. The intended sense of this specimen's treatment or condition label: preoperative locoregional IRX-2 cytokine immunotherapy. The samples were obtained from a phase Ib study in which preoperative, locoregional IRX-2 cytokine immunotherapy intended to prime immune responses was tested. The donors were early-stage breast cancer patients who were given IRX-2 prior to surgery.

A note on this clone: Its recognized antigen is unknown. No much larger clone exists at a distance of one base, and base qualities are not known.

This sample comprised tumor tissue, obtained before IRX-2 immunotherapy. This sequence originates from a human donor with breast cancer.

The sequenced DNA is TGTGCCAGCAGCTCAGTAGCGGTGGACACTGAAGCTTTCTTT. This sequence encodes CASSSVAVDTEAFF. The chain was built from TRBV11-3 and TRBJ1-1; no D gene is confidently identified. The CDR3 has 14 amino acids, counting the end cysteine and phenylalanine. The read is trimmed to its CDR3 DNA, 42 bases read in frame from base 1. The V end loses 4 bases and the J end loses 3 bases, and a stretch of 12 bases separates them. CDR1 and CDR2, looked up from the germline V gene, are SGHNT and YENEEA.